The T cell receptor (beta chain) described here comes from a study of beta chain features in type 1 diabetes. Study at large: Healthy donors and patients showed comparable age, gender and cell yields.

The germline V and J ends were trimmed by 2 bases and 4 bases, with 11 bases remaining between them. Germline V gene lookup returns CDR1 ENHRY and CDR2 SYGVKD. There are 15 residues in the CDR3. Every bit of the isolated RNA underwent reverse transcription, so sequencing read expressed TCRB transcripts. Profiling relied on immunoSEQ multiplex PCR, and the TCRdb table lists in-frame clones only, not all of them. Of just over 600,000 clones in the sample, less than 20% were seen once. Overall study results and limits: Shorter TCRB CDR3s, moderately but significantly so, were found in Type 1 diabetes patients in all four CD4+ subsets.

Of note for this clone: The antigen is undetermined.

The chain links TRBV10-3 to TRBJ1-4; perhaps TRBD1 as D (5 bases). The receptor comes from a man aged 18-30 years in good health. The specimen sequenced was naive CD4+ T cells from blood. The CDR3 DNA is TGTGCCATCAGTGAGCTGCGGGACGGTAATGAAAAACTGTTTTTT. Translating gives CAISELRDGNEKLFF.